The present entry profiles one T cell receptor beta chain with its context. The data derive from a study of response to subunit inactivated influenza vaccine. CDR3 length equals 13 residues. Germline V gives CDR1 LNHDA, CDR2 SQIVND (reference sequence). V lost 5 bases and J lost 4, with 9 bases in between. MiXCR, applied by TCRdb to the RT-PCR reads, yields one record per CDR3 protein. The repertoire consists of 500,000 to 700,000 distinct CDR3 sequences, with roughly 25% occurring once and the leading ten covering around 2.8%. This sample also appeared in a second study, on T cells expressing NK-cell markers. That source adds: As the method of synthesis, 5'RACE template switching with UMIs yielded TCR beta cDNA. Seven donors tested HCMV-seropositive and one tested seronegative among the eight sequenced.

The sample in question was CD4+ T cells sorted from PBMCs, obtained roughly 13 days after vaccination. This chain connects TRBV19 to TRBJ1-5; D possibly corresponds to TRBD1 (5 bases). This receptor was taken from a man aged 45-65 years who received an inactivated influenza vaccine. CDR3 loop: CASSANRNQPQHF. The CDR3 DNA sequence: TGTGCCAGTAGTGCGAACAGGAATCAGCCCCAGCATTTT.